Detailed here is one TCR beta chain. Per the original methods: Nucleated cell number was recorded as an estimate derived from reference gene primer amplification. Assay used: immunoSEQ multiplex PCR; TCRdb lists only in-frame clones, some missing. Clone size and the V and J calls come from that table; the DNA yielded D and trimming. This sample has hundreds of thousands of clones, with approximately 80% found just once. This record belongs to a study of blood T cell repertoires in COVID-19. Study at large: T cells, B-cell-depleted T cells, or PBMCs provided the cDNA or gDNA that served as material.

The CDR3 contains 14 residues. In germline, CDR1 is SEHNR, CDR2 FQNEAQ (reference sequence). V dropped 5 bases and J dropped 9; count of bases not matched to a gene: 11. The Seattle patients, enrolled during active infection, were followed longitudinally. The source is a woman older than 75 with COVID-19, enrolled during active disease. This chain links TRBV7-9 with TRBJ1-2, with 8 bases that match TRBD1. The sample comprised peripheral blood. The CDR3 sequence: CASSLDGQGPSYTF. CDR3 sequence (DNA): TGTGCCAGCAGCCTCGACGGACAGGGTCCAAGCTACACCTTC.